Following are 21 T cell receptor beta chains from one sample sequenced in a study of CD8 T cells in ankylosing spondylitis. TCRdb analysed the 5' RACE reads with MiXCR anew, one entry per CDR3 protein. Here the sample spans 85,000 to 100,000 distinct CDR3 sequences, roughly 10% being singletons. Sequencing was done on a sample of blood, either unsorted or a sorted T cell fraction (not recorded which). These TCRs come from a male donor with ankylosing spondylitis or in good health (not recorded which).

The V call is TRBV7-2, the J call TRBJ1-5, with 7 bases fitting TRBD1. V trimming: 2 bases; J trimming: 3 bases; junction bases outside the gene matches: 10. The CDR3 is made up of 17 amino acids. CDR1 SGHTA and CDR2 FQGNSA come from the germline V gene. In DNA, the CDR3 is TGTGCCAGCAGCTTAAGGGCAGGGGGGCGATCCAATCAGCCCCAGCATTTT. Translated, it gives CASSLRAGGRSNQPQHF.

Details on this clonotype: A much larger clone lies a single base off, so this may be a read error. CDR3 residues: CASSEAGSSGGYAYTF. As DNA, the CDR3 is TGTGCCAGCAGTGAAGCGGGAAGCTCCGGGGGCTATGCCTACACCTTC. V usage is TRBV2 and J usage is TRBJ1-2; maybe TRBD1 (6 bases). This CDR3 has 16 residues. Germline assignment: CDR1 SNHLY and CDR2 FYNNEI.

The table lists this clonotype with a count of one. The rearrangement uses TRBV3-1 and TRBJ1-4, with TRBD1 as a possible D gene (5 bases). The V gene lost 0 bases and the J gene lost 0 bases, with 14 bases spanning the gap. The CDR3 length is 18 residues. CDR1 is LGHDT, CDR2 YNNKEL, per germline (reference sequence). The CDR3 region has the DNA TGTGCCAGCAGCCAAGATCGGGAGTGGGGGGCAACTAATGAAAAACTGTTTTTT. Translation: CASSQDREWGATNEKLFF.

This clonotype was detected ten times or more. The V and J genes are TRBV3-1 and TRBJ2-5; the match to TRBD2 covers 11 bases. This CDR3 spans 14 amino acids. The germline V gene encodes CDR1 LGHDT and CDR2 YNNKEL (reference sequence). V lost 4 bases to trimming and J lost 2 bases; unmatched junction nucleotides: 0. CDR3 protein: CASSRLAGQETQYF. Written as DNA, the CDR3 is TGTGCCAGCAGCCGACTAGCGGGGCAAGAGACCCAGTACTTC.

There are many counts of this clonotype. V and J are TRBV6-5 and TRBJ2-7; D gene ambiguous. V lost 7 bases to trimming and J lost 2 bases, with 9 bases between them. The germline CDR1 and CDR2 sequences are MNHEY and SVGAGI. CDR3 length: 12 residues. CDR3 amino acids: CASKEDAYEQYF. The CDR3 coding sequence is TGTGCCAGCAAGGAAGATGCCTACGAGCAGTACTTC.

Ten or more counts support this clonotype. This chain connects TRBV20-1 to TRBJ2-7; the D is unclear. The V gene's germline CDR1 is DFQATT and CDR2 SNEGSKA (reference sequence). Trimming shortened V by 1 base and J by 7 bases, and 17 bases separated the two germline ends. The CDR3 runs to 14 residues. This CDR3 is CSARVAPDFGEQYF. CDR3 nucleotide sequence: TGCAGTGCTAGAGTGGCCCCAGACTTCGGTGAGCAGTACTTC.

This clonotype was seen ten or more times. The chain links TRBV19 to TRBJ2-6; TRBD2 is a possible D gene (6 bases). Per the germline V gene, CDR1 is LNHDA and CDR2 is SQIVND (reference sequence). Trimming removed 3 bases at V and 3 bases at J, with 12 bases between. The CDR3 consists of 16 residues. CDR3: CASSIRREVGANVLTF. CDR3 sequence (DNA): TGTGCCAGTAGTATCCGCAGGGAGGTTGGGGCCAACGTCCTGACTTTC.

This clonotype was detected many times. V usage is TRBV20-1 and J usage is TRBJ1-4; TRBD1 matches at 9 bases. Germline CDR1 and CDR2: DFQATT and SNEGSKA (reference sequence). Unmatched junction bases numbered 6, after V lost 5 bases and J lost 8 bases. CDR3 size: 13 residues. The DNA of the CDR3 is TGCAGTGCTTACAGGGGGCAAGGAGAAAAACTGTTTTTT. It codes for CSAYRGQGEKLFF.

This clonotype has ten or more counts. This sequence joins TRBV12-5 and TRBJ2-3; D is possibly TRBD1 or TRBD2 (5 bases each). The CDR3 runs 14 residues. Germline lookup yields CDR1 LGHNT and CDR2 FRNRAP. Trimming removed 5 bases from V and 2 bases from J, with 11 bases in between. Here the CDR3 DNA reads TGTGCTAGTGGTCCCGGGACCTACACAGATACGCAGTATTTT. Amino acid sequence: CASGPGTYTDTQYF.

This clonotype was found many times. V usage is TRBV9 and J usage is TRBJ2-7, with D tentatively TRBD1 (5 bases). Germline CDR1 is SGDLS and CDR2 is YYNGEE. The germline V and J ends were trimmed by 0 bases and 1 base, with 11 bases remaining between them. This CDR3 is built from 15 residues. The CDR3 sequence is CASSVGPDTSYEQYF. Written as DNA, the CDR3 is TGTGCCAGCAGCGTAGGCCCGGACACATCCTACGAGCAGTACTTC.

This clonotype was found many times. The chain links TRBV5-1 to TRBJ2-3; the D gene could be TRBD1 or TRBD2 (6 bases each). The CDR3 sequence is 16 residues long. The germline V gene has CDR1 SGHRS and CDR2 YFSETQ. V lost 0 bases and J lost 2, with 13 bases in between. CDR3 residues: CASSLAEGGDTDTQYF. The DNA of the CDR3 is TGCGCCAGCAGCTTGGCCGAGGGGGGTGACACAGATACGCAGTATTTT.

Details on this clonotype: A much larger clonotype is one base distant, so this may be a read error. In DNA form, the CDR3 reads TGTGCCAGCAGAGCGGGGTCCACCCGGGAGCTGTTTTTT. It is translated as CASRAGSTRELFF. The rearrangement joins TRBV2 to TRBJ2-2, with TRBD2 matching over 7 bases. Germline V CDR1 and CDR2: SNHLY, FYNNEI. The CDR3 totals 13 residues.

This clonotype was counted ten times or more. The chain has TRBV5-1 and TRBJ1-1; D is ambiguous. The CDR3 extends over 13 amino acids. V lost 0 bases and J lost 3, with 6 bases in between. CDR1 and CDR2 from the germline V gene are SGHRS and YFSETQ. CDR3 loop: CASSLAGYTEAFF. CDR3 DNA sequence: TGCGCCAGCAGCTTGGCCGGGTACACTGAAGCTTTCTTT.

The chain carries TRBV4-1 and TRBJ1-4, with TRBD1 matching over 7 bases. The CDR3 is made up of 16 amino acids. CDR1 is MGHRA and CDR2 is YSYEKL in the germline V gene. J lost 3 bases, V lost 4 bases, and 8 bases had no gene match. The CDR3 sequence is CASSLTPGQSNEKLFF. The DNA of the CDR3 is TGCGCCAGCAGCCTTACTCCGGGACAGTCTAATGAAAAACTGTTTTTT.

DNA of the CDR3: TGTGCCAGCAGCTTATTTGACGCTAGCAATGAGCAGTTCTTC. Amino acids: CASSLFDASNEQFF. The gene calls are TRBV7-2 and TRBJ2-1, with D uncertain. From germline, CDR1 is SGHTA and CDR2 FQGNSA. The CDR3 has 14 residues. Trimming left V 2 bases short and J 6 bases short, with 11 bases between.

Many counts were recorded for this clonotype. The V gene is TRBV5-6, the J gene TRBJ2-1, with 8 bases fitting TRBD2. This CDR3 has 15 residues. Germline values: CDR1 SGHDT, CDR2 YYEEEE. The V and J ends lost 1 base and 2 bases, in that order; junction bases with no gene match: 2. CDR3 nucleotide sequence: TGTGCCAGCAGCTTGTGGCGGGGGGCCTACAATGAGCAGTTCTTC. Translated: CASSLWRGAYNEQFF.

CDR3 nucleotide sequence: TGTGCCAGCAGCTTAATACCGGAGGAGGGTGAAGCTTTCTTT. Translating gives CASSLIPEEGEAFF. The V call is TRBV7-3, the J call TRBJ1-1; D call uncertain. The CDR3 has 14 amino acids. V was cut by 1 base and J by 7 bases, with 13 bases left in between. Germline lookup yields CDR1 SGHTA and CDR2 FQGTGA.

With respect to this clonotype: At one of its ends the junction is not consistent with the germline gene, which may arise from a read error. The chain links TRBV27 to TRBJ2-3, with TRBD2 matching over 10 bases. The CDR3 loop spans 15 amino acids. Germline V CDR1 and CDR2: MNHEY, SMNVEV (reference sequence). CDR3: CASSPRTSGTDKQYF. CDR3 in DNA: TGTGCCAGCAGCCCAAGGACTAGCGGCACAGATAAGCAGTATTTT.

This clonotype was seen ten or more times. The chain couples TRBV19 to TRBJ2-5; D uncertain. V was cut by 1 base and J by 5 bases, with 5 bases left in between. Germline assignment: CDR1 LNHDA and CDR2 SQIVND (reference sequence). This CDR3 is built from 12 residues. The CDR3 spells CASSIGKETQYF. The CDR3 bases are TGTGCCAGTAGTATAGGGAAGGAGACCCAGTACTTC.

The table lists this clonotype with many counts. J is TRBJ2-5 and V is TRBV27, with unresolved D. Germline assignment: CDR1 MNHEY and CDR2 SMNVEV (reference sequence). The CDR3 is 13 residues long. V lost 6 bases and J 0 bases, leaving 8 bases between the germline ends. As DNA, the CDR3 is TGTGCCAGCAGCAGAAAGTACCAAGAGACCCAGTACTTC. The encoded protein is CASSRKYQETQYF.

The sample holds many counts of this clonotype. The chain couples TRBV6-1 to TRBJ2-3, with 12 bases fitting TRBD2. The CDR3 covers 15 residues. Germline assignment: CDR1 MNHNS and CDR2 SASEGT. Trimming took 7 bases from V and 1 from J; bases not matched to a gene: 3. CDR3 nucleotides: TGTGCCAGCAACCGACTAGCGGGGGGCACAGATACGCAGTATTTT. Its protein is CASNRLAGGTDTQYF.